The source of this TCR beta chain is a study of cytomegalovirus exposure and HLA in healthy donors. The PCR ran on 60 Vbeta and 13 Jbeta primers. Clones were sequenced by immunoSEQ multiplex PCR, and TCRdb holds only the in-frame ones, with some missing. The profile shows 150,000 to 200,000 clones, about 86% of them singletons. Germline V gene data show CDR1 as LGHNT and CDR2 as FRNRAP. The CDR3 consists of 14 residues. Trimming shortened V by 0 bases and J by 5 bases, and 10 bases separated the two germline ends. This clone was seen only once. What it binds is unknown. Overall study findings and caveats: It emerged from a later analysis that several of the most significant clusters appeared to be linked to common viral pathogens. In an earlier analysis, about 90% or about 30%: the productive usage of most TCR beta V segments. The study flagged about 150 TCR beta chains as cytomegalovirus-associated.

The sequence was obtained from a woman between 18 and 29 years old in good health and CMV-seronegative. The V and J genes are TRBV12-5 and TRBJ1-2; D unresolved. Sequencing input: PBMCs. The CDR3 region is CASGLVEVGYGYTF. The CDR3 DNA sequence: TGTGCTAGTGGTTTGGTAGAGGTTGGTTATGGCTACACCTTC.